This is a list of T cell receptor beta chains from one sample in a study of blood T cell repertoires in COVID-19. Here immunoSEQ multiplex PCR was the method, and the copy in TCRdb shows in-frame clones only, minus some. This table has about 75,000 clones, roughly nine tenths appearing once. The sequenced material came from peripheral blood. The receptors here all came from a human donor in a cohort sampled during active COVID-19. CDR3s include the opening cysteine and the closing phenylalanine or tryptophan. A D gene is named only where the DNA matches it firmly. The size of a clone is reported for some rows only, either as once, few or many, or as a class for expanded clones.

>TRBJ2-2|TRBV3-1/TRBV3-2|-|-|11
CASSRSGELFF
TGTGCCAGCAGCCGTAGCGGGGAGCTGTTTTTT
>TRBJ1-4|TRBV7-2|TRBD1|-|12
CASRQGEEKLFF
TGTGCCAGCAGGCAGGGGGAGGAAAAACTGTTTTTT
>TRBJ2-1|TRBV7-9|-|-|14
CASSLGPHQDEQFF
TGTGCCAGCTCATTAGGCCCCCATCAGGATGAGCAGTTCTTC
>TRBJ2-2|TRBV5-1|TRBD2|-|17
CASSPPRGGASTGELFF
TGCGCCAGCAGTCCCCCCCGCGGGGGAGCGAGCACCGGGGAGCTGTTTTTT
>TRBJ1-2|TRBV7-8|TRBD1|-|13
CASSRDRGYGYTF
TGTGCCAGCAGCCGGGACAGGGGGTATGGCTACACCTTC
>TRBJ1-3|TRBV6-6|-|-|12
CASQGSGNTIYF
TGTGCCAGCCAGGGCTCTGGAAACACCATATATTTT
>TRBJ2-3|TRBV4-2|TRBD2|-|15
CASSLGLAAGDTQYF
TGTGCCAGCAGCCTCGGACTAGCGGCAGGAGATACGCAGTATTTT
>TRBJ2-1|TRBV15|TRBD1|-|17
CATSRGPTGSSYNEQFF
TGTGCCACCAGCAGAGGACCGACAGGGAGCTCCTACAATGAGCAGTTCTTC
>TRBJ2-7|TRBV11-2|TRBD1|-|16
CASSPAPGQAPYEQYF
TGTGCCAGCAGCCCGGCGCCGGGACAGGCCCCCTACGAGCAGTACTTC
>TRBJ2-1|TRBV6-5|TRBD2|once|12
CASNELAGAGFF
TGTGCCAGCAACGAACTAGCGGGGGCCGGGTTCTTC
>TRBJ2-1|TRBV6-2/TRBV6-3|TRBD2|-|18
CASSFGLAARLSGNEQFF
TGTGCCAGCAGTTTCGGACTAGCGGCCCGTCTAAGTGGGAATGAGCAGTTCTTC
>TRBJ1-6|TRBV18|-|few|16
CASSPLSSSYNSPLHF
TGTGCCAGCTCACCACTATCGAGCTCCTATAATTCACCCCTCCACTTT
>TRBJ2-7|TRBV5-5|-|-|11
CASSWAGEQYF
TGTGCCAGCAGCTGGGCCGGCGAGCAGTACTTC
>TRBJ1-5|TRBV21-1|-|-|20
CASSKVFSPDSRYSNQPQHF
TGTGCCAGCAGCAAAGTTTTTTCCCCCGACAGCCGATATAGCAATCAGCCCCAGCATTTT
>TRBJ2-7|TRBV3-1/TRBV3-2|TRBD1|-|13
CASNHRGAYEQYF
TGTGCCAGCAACCACAGGGGGGCCTACGAGCAGTACTTC
>TRBJ2-1|TRBV19|-|-|13
CASSSGHLDEQFF
TGTGCCAGTAGTTCGGGACATCTGGATGAGCAGTTCTTC
>TRBJ2-1|TRBV5-4|-|-|17
CASSLGVGRRNYNEQFF
TGTGCCAGCAGCTTGGGAGTGGGGCGCCGAAATTACAATGAGCAGTTCTTC
>TRBJ2-5|TRBV7-8|TRBD2|-|17
CASSLVRGLAGRETQYF
TGTGCCAGCAGCTTAGTTCGGGGACTAGCGGGAAGGGAGACCCAGTACTTC
>TRBJ2-3|TRBV6-5|TRBD2|-|16
CASSYRLAGGTDTQYF
TGTGCCAGCAGCTACAGACTAGCGGGGGGCACAGATACGCAGTATTTT
>TRBJ1-1|TRBV18|-|-|16
CASSWDGRKGNTEAFF
TGTGCCAGCTCGTGGGACGGGAGAAAAGGGAACACTGAAGCTTTCTTT
>TRBJ2-1|TRBV7-2|-|-|15
CASSLGLGHMDEQFF
TGTGCCAGCAGCTTAGGACTTGGTCATATGGATGAGCAGTTCTTC
>TRBJ2-3|TRBV9|-|few|12
CASSVSADTQYF
TGTGCCAGCAGCGTATCGGCAGATACGCAGTATTTT
>TRBJ2-3|TRBV13|TRBD1|-|16
CASSKRTGGRHGTQYF
TGTGCCAGCAGCAAACGGACAGGGGGCCGGCACGGTACGCAGTATTTT
>TRBJ2-5|TRBV7-8|-|-|16
CASSRGQTRYQETQYF
TGTGCCAGCAGCCGAGGACAGACCCGGTACCAAGAGACCCAGTACTTC
>TRBJ1-5|TRBV20-1|-|-|15
CSASAGFRGNQPQHF
TGCAGTGCTAGTGCGGGGTTTCGAGGCAATCAGCCCCAGCATTTT
>TRBJ2-1|TRBV7-9|-|-|14
CASSLGHSYNEQFF
TGTGCCAGCAGCCTTGGACACTCCTACAATGAGCAGTTCTTC
>TRBJ2-3|TRBV7-2|-|-|15
CASSLVPTGTDTQYF
TGTGCCAGCAGCTTAGTACCAACCGGGACAGATACGCAGTATTTT
>TRBJ2-3|TRBV19|TRBD2|-|15
CASSSSGGITDTQYF
TGTGCCAGTAGCTCTAGCGGGGGGATCACAGATACGCAGTATTTT
>TRBJ2-1|TRBV29-1|TRBD2|-|11
CSVGTRRDTFF
TGCAGCGTTGGGACTAGACGGGATACGTTCTTC
>TRBJ2-7|TRBV28|TRBD1|once|15
CASSLGTGASYEQYF
TGTGCCAGCAGTTTAGGGACAGGGGCGTCCTACGAGCAGTACTTC
>TRBJ1-1|TRBV7-9|-|-|16
CASSIRRKDMNTEAFF
TGTGCCAGCAGCATTCGCAGGAAAGATATGAACACTGAAGCTTTCTTT
>TRBJ1-5|TRBV7-2|-|-|13
CASSFTVQGPQHF
TGTGCCAGCAGCTTTACAGTCCAGGGGCCCCAGCATTTT
>TRBJ2-1|TRBV5-6|-|-|13
CASSPGTNNEQFF
TGTGCCAGCAGCCCAGGGACAAACAATGAGCAGTTCTTC
>TRBJ2-6|TRBV6-4|TRBD1|once|17
CASSDGTGGSGANVLTF
TGTGCCAGCAGTGACGGGACAGGGGGCTCTGGGGCCAACGTCCTGACTTTC
>TRBJ2-1|TRBV27|TRBD2|-|15
CASSYSASGLNEQFF
TGTGCCAGCAGTTATTCGGCTAGCGGTCTCAATGAGCAGTTCTTC
>TRBJ1-4|TRBV6-5|TRBD1|-|14
CASSQRTGIEKLFF
TGTGCCAGCAGCCAAAGGACAGGGATTGAAAAACTGTTTTTT
>TRBJ1-2|TRBV25-1|-|few|13
CASIDNTNYGYTF
TGTGCCAGCATCGACAACACTAACTATGGCTACACCTTC
>TRBJ2-2|TRBV18|TRBD2|-|14
CASSWTSGKGELFF
TGTGCCAGCTCATGGACTAGCGGGAAGGGGGAGCTGTTTTTT
>TRBJ1-4|TRBV15|TRBD1|-|15
CATSYLRGPGEKLFF
TGTGCCACCAGCTACTTAAGGGGGCCGGGTGAAAAACTGTTTTTT
>TRBJ1-5|TRBV28|TRBD1|-|13
CASRLGQIQPQHF
TGTGCCAGCAGGTTGGGACAGATTCAGCCCCAGCATTTT
>TRBJ1-6|TRBV5-7|TRBD1|-|19
CASSFGTVRKKEDNSPLHF
TGTGCCAGCAGCTTCGGGACAGTCCGAAAAAAGGAGGATAATTCACCCCTCCACTTT
>TRBJ1-5|TRBV28|-|-|16
CASSLLDRYSNQPQHF
TGTGCCAGCAGTCTATTAGACAGGTATAGCAATCAGCCCCAGCATTTT
>TRBJ1-1|TRBV7-9|-|once|12
CATEAGNTEAFF
TGTGCCACGGAAGCAGGGAACACTGAAGCTTTCTTT
>TRBJ2-1|TRBV5-1|TRBD1|-|16
CASSSVPGQGTNEQFF
TGCGCCAGCAGCTCGGTGCCGGGACAGGGCACCAATGAGCAGTTCTTC
>TRBJ1-2|TRBV6-2/TRBV6-3|-|-|13
CASSYATGFGYTF
TGTGCCAGCAGTTACGCCACAGGGTTCGGCTACACCTTC
>TRBJ1-2|TRBV9|TRBD1|-|16
CASSDNQDRADYGYTF
TGTGCCAGCAGTGACAACCAGGACAGGGCCGACTATGGCTACACCTTC
>TRBJ2-7|TRBV18|-|-|14
CASSASQGAYEQYF
TGTGCCAGCTCCGCCTCACAGGGAGCCTACGAGCAGTACTTC
>TRBJ2-4|TRBV10-3|TRBD2|once|15
CASTAGGLAKNIQYF
TGTGCCTCTACAGCGGGGGGGCTAGCCAAAAACATTCAGTACTTC
>TRBJ2-3|TRBV18|TRBD2|-|18
CASSPPGLAGGRSDTQYF
TGTGCCAGCTCACCACCGGGACTAGCGGGAGGGAGGTCAGATACGCAGTATTTT
>TRBJ2-5|TRBV7-2|-|-|13
CASSWGVAETQYF
TGTGCCAGCAGCTGGGGGGTAGCAGAGACCCAGTACTTC
>TRBJ2-7|TRBV6-2/TRBV6-3|-|few|11
CASSAIYEQYF
TGTGCCAGCAGCGCGATCTACGAGCAGTACTTC
>TRBJ1-6|TRBV11-2|TRBD1|-|15
CASSLVLQGNSPLHF
TGTGCCAGCAGCTTAGTGTTACAGGGGAATTCACCCCTCCACTTT
>TRBJ2-7|TRBV5-8|-|-|17
CASSLWWGESTIYEQYF
TGTGCCAGCAGCTTGTGGTGGGGCGAGTCTACCATCTACGAGCAGTACTTC
>TRBJ1-1|TRBV5-4|TRBD1|-|18
CASRRGGTDFIENTEAFF
TGTGCCAGCAGGCGAGGGGGGACAGATTTTATAGAGAACACTGAAGCTTTCTTT
>TRBJ1-1|TRBV19|-|-|15
CASSIEDRLNTEAFF
TGTGCCAGTAGTATAGAAGACAGATTGAACACTGAAGCTTTCTTT
>TRBJ2-7|TRBV15|-|-|13
CATSRDSGYEQYF
TGTGCCACCAGCAGAGATAGCGGCTACGAGCAGTACTTC
>TRBJ1-1|TRBV2|-|-|16
CASSEAYREGGTEAFF
TGTGCCAGCAGTGAAGCGTACAGGGAGGGAGGGACTGAAGCTTTCTTT
>TRBJ2-7|TRBV5-4|-|once|13
CASSLPSIHEQYF
TGTGCCAGCAGCTTGCCTAGCATCCACGAGCAGTACTTC
>TRBJ1-3|TRBV5-6|TRBD1|once|15
CASSKGTGAGNTIYF
TGTGCCAGCAGCAAAGGGACAGGGGCGGGAAACACCATATATTTT
>TRBJ1-1|TRBV4-1|-|-|13
CASSQSLNTEAFF
TGCGCCAGCAGCCAATCTCTGAACACTGAAGCTTTCTTT